This record concerns one T cell receptor (beta chain) sequence. After removal of 5 bases from V and 4 bases from J, the junction contained 8 bases not matched to a gene. The CDR3 has 15 amino acids. Germline lookup yields CDR1 SGHVS and CDR2 FQNEAQ. The method was immunoSEQ multiplex PCR; TCRdb's version includes in-frame clones alone and lacks a portion of them. The sample lists approximately 240,000 clones, 82% occurring once. These data come from a study of blood T cell repertoires in COVID-19. Study at large: Sample material is recorded as cDNA or gDNA derived from T cells, B-cell-depleted T cells, or PBMCs.

Sequenced: peripheral blood. The chain joins TRBV7-8 to TRBJ1-2, with TRBD1 matching 9 bases. The TCR comes from an elderly woman with active or convalescent COVID-19. As DNA, the CDR3 is TGTGCCAGCAGCCCGGGACAGGGTCGTGGCTATGGCTACACCTTC. Residues: CASSPGQGRGYGYTF. Together with reference TRBV7-8 and TRBJ1-2, the CDR3 gives the full variable domain: GAGVSQSPRYKVAKRGQDVALRCDPISGHVSLFWYQQALGQGPEFLTYFQNEAQLDKSGLPSDRFFAERPEGSVSTLKIQRTQQEDSAVYLCASSPGQGRGYGYTFGSGTRLTVV.